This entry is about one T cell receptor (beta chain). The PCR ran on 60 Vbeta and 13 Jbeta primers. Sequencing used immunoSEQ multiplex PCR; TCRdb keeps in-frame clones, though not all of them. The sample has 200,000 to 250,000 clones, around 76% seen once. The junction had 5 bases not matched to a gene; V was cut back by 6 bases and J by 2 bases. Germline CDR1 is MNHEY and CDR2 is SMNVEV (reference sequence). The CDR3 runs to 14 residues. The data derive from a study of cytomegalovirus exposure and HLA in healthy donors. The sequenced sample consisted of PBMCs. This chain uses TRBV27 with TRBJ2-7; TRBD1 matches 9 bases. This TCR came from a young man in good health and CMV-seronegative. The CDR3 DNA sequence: TGTGCCAGCAGAAGGACAGGGGTGCCCTACGAGCAGTACTTC. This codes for CASRRTGVPYEQYF.